These T cell receptor beta chains were read from a single sample in a study of blood T cell repertoires in COVID-19. The protocol was immunoSEQ multiplex PCR, while the TCRdb copy is restricted to in-frame clones and leaves out a portion. The sample lists some 140,000 clones, around four fifths occurring once. Sequencing was done on a sample of PBMCs or T cells enriched from blood (not recorded which). These receptors all stem from a man in his thirties or forties who had recovered from COVID-19. The CDR3 runs from the conserved cysteine through the conserved F or W. The D gene is left open where the match is weak. Clone size is given for some rows only: seen once, a few or many times, or a class if the clone is expanded.

J gene: TRBJ2-2
D gene: TRBD1
clone size: -
V gene: TRBV6-5
CDR3 DNA: TGTGCCAGCAGTTCTGGGACAGCCCAGAACACCGGGGAGCTGTTTTTT
CDR3 protein: CASSSGTAQNTGELFF

J gene: TRBJ2-4
D gene: -
clone size: -
V gene: TRBV13
CDR3 DNA: TGTGCCAGCAGCTTAGGGGCAGGAGGAGCCAAAAACATTCAGTACTTC
CDR3 protein: CASSLGAGGAKNIQYF

J gene: TRBJ2-1
D gene: TRBD2
clone size: few
V gene: TRBV18
CDR3 DNA: TGTGCCAGCTCAACCATTAGCGGGAGGGTGGACAATGAGCAGTTCTTC
CDR3 protein: CASSTISGRVDNEQFF

J gene: TRBJ2-5
D gene: -
clone size: -
V gene: TRBV4-1
CDR3 DNA: TGCGCCAGCCGCAGTGGAGAGACCCAGTACTTC
CDR3 protein: CASRSGETQYF

J gene: TRBJ1-1
D gene: TRBD1
clone size: -
V gene: TRBV19
CDR3 DNA: TGTGCCAGTAGTGGGGGGACAGGGCGGATGAACACTGAAGCTTTCTTT
CDR3 protein: CASSGGTGRMNTEAFF

J gene: TRBJ1-6
D gene: TRBD1
clone size: many
V gene: TRBV6-4
CDR3 DNA: TGTGCCAGCAGTGACTCGACAGGGGGCTCACCCCTCCACTTT
CDR3 protein: CASSDSTGGSPLHF

J gene: TRBJ2-1
D gene: -
clone size: -
V gene: TRBV27
CDR3 DNA: TGTGCCAGCAGTCTCACAGAAGCCTCCAATGAGCAGTTCTTC
CDR3 protein: CASSLTEASNEQFF

J gene: TRBJ2-3
D gene: -
clone size: -
V gene: TRBV5-1
CDR3 DNA: TGCGCCAGCAGCTTGGGAGGGACTAGCACAGATACGCAGTATTTT
CDR3 protein: CASSLGGTSTDTQYF

J gene: TRBJ1-2
D gene: TRBD1
clone size: -
V gene: TRBV14
CDR3 DNA: TGTGCCAGCAGCCGGACAGGGGGCTTTTACTATGGCTACACCTTC
CDR3 protein: CASSRTGGFYYGYTF

J gene: TRBJ1-4
D gene: TRBD1
clone size: -
V gene: TRBV10-2
CDR3 DNA: TGCGCCAGCAGGAAGGACAGGGGCGGGGAAAAACTGTTTTTT
CDR3 protein: CASRKDRGGEKLFF

J gene: TRBJ2-1
D gene: TRBD2
clone size: -
V gene: TRBV7-3
CDR3 DNA: TGTGCCAGCAGCCGAACTAGCGGGAGTTTCAATGAGCAGTTCTTC
CDR3 protein: CASSRTSGSFNEQFF

J gene: TRBJ2-3
D gene: TRBD1
clone size: -
V gene: TRBV6-2/TRBV6-3
CDR3 DNA: TGTGCCAGCAGTTACGGGGGACAGGGGGCAGATACGCAGTATTTT
CDR3 protein: CASSYGGQGADTQYF

J gene: TRBJ1-1
D gene: TRBD1
clone size: -
V gene: TRBV5-1
CDR3 DNA: TGCGCCAGCAGTCCAGGGGGCACCACTGAAGCTTTCTTT
CDR3 protein: CASSPGGTTEAFF

J gene: TRBJ2-1
D gene: -
clone size: -
V gene: TRBV7-2
CDR3 DNA: TGTGCCAGCAGCTTGGTGGGACTGTCCTCCTACAATGAGCAGTTCTTC
CDR3 protein: CASSLVGLSSYNEQFF

J gene: TRBJ2-2
D gene: -
clone size: -
V gene: TRBV7-9
CDR3 DNA: TGTGCCAGCAGCTTAGGGGGCGGCAACACCGGGGAGCTGTTTTTT
CDR3 protein: CASSLGGGNTGELFF

J gene: TRBJ1-6
D gene: TRBD1
clone size: -
V gene: TRBV29-1
CDR3 DNA: TGCAGCGTCCGACAGGGGCTAAATTCACCCCTCCACTTT
CDR3 protein: CSVRQGLNSPLHF

J gene: TRBJ2-2
D gene: TRBD2
clone size: -
V gene: TRBV30
CDR3 DNA: TGTGCGTGCGGTCAGGGACTAGCGGGGGCCGGGGAGCTGTTTTTT
CDR3 protein: CACGQGLAGAGELFF

J gene: TRBJ1-1
D gene: -
clone size: few
V gene: TRBV6-5
CDR3 DNA: TGTGCCAGCAGTTACCGAGACATGAACACTGAAGCTTTCTTT
CDR3 protein: CASSYRDMNTEAFF

J gene: TRBJ2-7
D gene: TRBD2
clone size: -
V gene: TRBV6-1
CDR3 DNA: TGTGCCAGCAGTGACGTTACTAGCGGGAGGAGAGGTGAGCAGTACTTC
CDR3 protein: CASSDVTSGRRGEQYF

J gene: TRBJ2-7
D gene: TRBD1
clone size: -
V gene: TRBV12-3/TRBV12-4
CDR3 DNA: TGTGCCAGCAGCCTCTCAGGGGGCTACGAGCAGTACTTC
CDR3 protein: CASSLSGGYEQYF

J gene: TRBJ1-3
D gene: -
clone size: -
V gene: TRBV5-4
CDR3 DNA: TGTGCCAGCAGCTTGAAGGCTGCCGGGGCTGGAAACACCATATATTTT
CDR3 protein: CASSLKAAGAGNTIYF

J gene: TRBJ1-3
D gene: -
clone size: -
V gene: TRBV7-9
CDR3 DNA: TGTGCCAGCAGCTTAGCGGGGCAGTACTCTGGAAACACCATATATTTT
CDR3 protein: CASSLAGQYSGNTIYF